The following is a T cell receptor (beta chain) sequence with its context. This sample stems from a study of CD8 T cells in Susac syndrome. With random hexamers, reverse transcription was performed on about 0.5 to 1 ug of RNA. TCRdb reanalysed the immunoSEQ multiplex PCR reads using MiXCR and keeps one entry per CDR3 protein. The profile covers approximately 190,000 distinct CDR3 sequences, with roughly 96% appearing a single time and roughly 0.088% taken by the ten largest. The CDR3 is made up of 16 amino acids. CDR1 and CDR2 (germline): DFQATT, SNEGSKA (reference sequence). The V and J ends lost 2 bases and 4 bases, in that order; junction bases with no gene match: 10. TEMRA cells were FACS-enriched, and CD8+ and CD4+ T cells were isolated negatively.

The chain uses TRBV20-1 and TRBJ2-5; 10 bases align to TRBD2. The TCR sequence derives from a human donor with multiple sclerosis. The sequenced sample was CD4+ T cells from PBMCs. CDR3 residues: CSARRPSGRRVETQYF. The CDR3 DNA follows: TGCAGTGCTAGACGGCCTAGCGGGAGAAGAGTAGAGACCCAGTACTTC.